A selection of T cell receptor beta chains follows, all from one sample in a study of brain T cells in children with intractable seizures. Here immunoSEQ multiplex PCR was the method, and the copy in TCRdb shows in-frame clones only, minus some. The sample yields fewer than 85,000 clones, 93% seen once. Here the sequenced sample was peripheral blood, taken at surgery. These TCRs come from a boy younger than two with tuberous sclerosis and intractable seizures. Both conserved end residues are part of each CDR3. The D gene is left open where the match is weak. Clone sizes are given selectively: once, few, many, or a class where the clone is expanded.

.	TRBV28	.	TRBJ2-3	CASSFSVTADTQYF	TGTGCCAGCAGTTTTTCGGTCACGGCAGATACGCAGTATTTT
.	TRBV6-5	.	TRBJ1-5	CASQTGINQPQHF	TGTGCCAGCCAAACAGGGATCAATCAGCCCCAGCATTTT
.	TRBV10-2	.	TRBJ2-5	CASGANFRGETQYF	TGCGCCAGTGGGGCTAATTTTAGGGGGGAGACCCAGTACTTC
.	TRBV9	.	TRBJ1-2	CASSGTNYGYTF	TGTGCCAGCAGCGGCACTAACTATGGCTACACCTTC
.	TRBV18	.	TRBJ1-2	CASSPGDPTDGYTF	TGTGCCAGCTCACCAGGAGACCCAACGGACGGCTACACCTTC
.	TRBV2	.	TRBJ1-2	CASSGADVSIYGYTF	TGTGCCAGCAGTGGGGCCGACGTCTCCATCTATGGCTACACCTTC
.	TRBV21-1	.	TRBJ1-1	CASSKGRRWWDTEAFF	TGTGCCAGCAGCAAAGGTCGTAGGTGGTGGGACACTGAAGCTTTCTTT
TRBD1	TRBV19	.	TRBJ1-1	CASIQGQGWTEAFF	TGTGCCAGTATCCAAGGACAGGGATGGACTGAAGCTTTCTTT
TRBD2	TRBV5-4	.	TRBJ2-7	CASSLQSTSAYSYEQYF	TGTGCCAGCAGCTTACAATCGACTAGCGCCTACTCCTACGAGCAGTACTTC
.	TRBV5-6	once	TRBJ2-1	CASSLGPGEDEQFF	TGTGCCAGCAGCTTAGGCCCGGGCGAGGATGAGCAGTTCTTC
.	TRBV11-2	once	TRBJ1-1	CASSLDPGTEAFF	TGTGCCAGCAGCTTAGATCCGGGGACTGAAGCTTTCTTT
.	TRBV3-1/TRBV3-2	.	TRBJ1-5	CASSQEGDQPQHF	TGTGCCAGCAGCCAAGAAGGAGATCAGCCCCAGCATTTT
.	TRBV30	.	TRBJ1-6	CAWSRGWEVYNSPLHF	TGTGCCTGGAGCCGGGGGTGGGAGGTTTATAATTCACCCCTCCACTTT
.	TRBV7-9	once	TRBJ2-6	CASSLMVSGANVLTF	TGTGCCAGCAGCTTAATGGTATCTGGGGCCAACGTCCTGACTTTC
.	TRBV24-1	few	TRBJ1-2	CATSDLDRRYGYTF	TGTGCCACCAGTGATTTGGACAGGCGCTATGGCTACACCTTC
.	TRBV28	.	TRBJ2-1	CASSSQPRYYEQFF	TGTGCCAGCAGTTCTCAACCCCGTTATTACGAGCAGTTCTTC
.	TRBV3-1/TRBV3-2	.	TRBJ2-2	CASSRADRTGELFF	TGTGCCAGCAGCCGGGCAGACAGGACCGGGGAGCTGTTTTTT
TRBD2	TRBV6-5	.	TRBJ2-3	CASSSRAGRTDTQYF	TGTGCCAGCAGTAGTAGAGCGGGGAGGACAGATACGCAGTATTTT
.	TRBV4-1	.	TRBJ2-3	CASSQDISVGRNTDTQYF	TGCGCCAGCAGCCAAGACATCTCAGTGGGCAGAAACACAGATACGCAGTATTTT
.	TRBV15	.	TRBJ1-3	CATSRGLKGNTIYF	TGTGCCACCAGCAGAGGTCTCAAAGGGAACACCATATATTTT
.	TRBV21-1	.	TRBJ1-2	CASSKEVGGYTF	TGTGCCAGCAGCAAAGAGGTTGGTGGCTACACCTTC
.	TRBV6-5	.	TRBJ1-1	CATYRDGTEAFF	TGTGCCACTTACAGGGATGGCACTGAAGCTTTCTTT
.	TRBV30	.	TRBJ1-6	CAWTFRDRYNSPLHF	TGTGCCTGGACCTTCCGGGATCGCTATAATTCACCCCTCCACTTT
TRBD1	TRBV6-6	.	TRBJ1-6	CASSVQGPGSPLHF	TGTGCCAGCAGCGTACAGGGGCCTGGGTCACCCCTCCACTTT
.	TRBV6-6	.	TRBJ1-4	CASSRRVFRTDNEKLFF	TGTGCCAGCAGTCGGCGGGTGTTTAGGACGGATAATGAAAAACTGTTTTTT